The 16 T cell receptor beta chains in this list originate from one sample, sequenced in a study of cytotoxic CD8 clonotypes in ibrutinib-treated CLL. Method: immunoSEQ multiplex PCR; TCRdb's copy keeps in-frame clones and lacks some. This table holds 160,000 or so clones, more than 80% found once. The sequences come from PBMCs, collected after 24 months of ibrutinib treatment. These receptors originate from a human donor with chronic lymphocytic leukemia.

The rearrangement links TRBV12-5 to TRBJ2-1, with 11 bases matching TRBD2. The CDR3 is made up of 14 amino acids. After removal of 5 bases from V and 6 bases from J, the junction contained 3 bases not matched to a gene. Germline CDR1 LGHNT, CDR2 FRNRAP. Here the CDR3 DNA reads TGTGCTAGTGGTATAGCGGGGGGGCGCAATGAGCAGTTCTTC. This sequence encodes CASGIAGGRNEQFF.

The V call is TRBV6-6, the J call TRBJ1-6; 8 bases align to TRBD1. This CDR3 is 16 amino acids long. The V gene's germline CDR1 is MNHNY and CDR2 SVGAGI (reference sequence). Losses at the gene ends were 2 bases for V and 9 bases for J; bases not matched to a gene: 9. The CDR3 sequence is CASSYQERQGTSPLHF. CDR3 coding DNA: TGTGCCAGCAGTTACCAGGAGAGACAGGGGACTTCACCCCTCCACTTT.

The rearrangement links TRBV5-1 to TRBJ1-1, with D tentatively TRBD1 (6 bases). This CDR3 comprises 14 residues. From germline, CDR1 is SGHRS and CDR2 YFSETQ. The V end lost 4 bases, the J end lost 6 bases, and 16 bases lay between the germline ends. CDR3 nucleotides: TGCGCCAGCAGCCCGGGGGCCCTGGGGGCTGAAGCTTTCTTT. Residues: CASSPGALGAEAFF.

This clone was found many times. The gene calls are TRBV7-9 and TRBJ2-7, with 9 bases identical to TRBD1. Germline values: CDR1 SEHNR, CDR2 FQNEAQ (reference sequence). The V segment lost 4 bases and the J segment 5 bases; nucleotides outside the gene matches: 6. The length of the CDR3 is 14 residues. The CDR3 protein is CASSSTGGSDEQYF. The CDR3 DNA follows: TGTGCCAGCAGCTCAACAGGGGGCAGCGACGAGCAGTACTTC.

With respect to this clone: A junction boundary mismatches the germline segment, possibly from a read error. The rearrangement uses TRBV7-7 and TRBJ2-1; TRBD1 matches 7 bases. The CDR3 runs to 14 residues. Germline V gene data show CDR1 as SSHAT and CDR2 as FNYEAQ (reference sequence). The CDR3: CASSRQGTGNEQFF. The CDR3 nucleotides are TGTGCTAGCAGTCGACAGGGAACGGGGAATGAGCAGTTCTTC.

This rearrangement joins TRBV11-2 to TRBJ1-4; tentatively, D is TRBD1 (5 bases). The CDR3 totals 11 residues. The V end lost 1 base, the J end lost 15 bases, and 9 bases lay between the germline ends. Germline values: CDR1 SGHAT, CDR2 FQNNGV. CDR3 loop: CASSLGGHLFF. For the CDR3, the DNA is TGTGCCAGCAGCTTAGGAGGACATTTGTTTTTT.

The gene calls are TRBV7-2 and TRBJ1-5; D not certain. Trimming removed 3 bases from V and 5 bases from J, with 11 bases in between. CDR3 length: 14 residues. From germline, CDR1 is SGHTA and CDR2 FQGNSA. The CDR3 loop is CASSLKTKDQPQHF. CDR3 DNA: TGTGCCAGCAGCTTGAAAACCAAAGATCAGCCCCAGCATTTT.

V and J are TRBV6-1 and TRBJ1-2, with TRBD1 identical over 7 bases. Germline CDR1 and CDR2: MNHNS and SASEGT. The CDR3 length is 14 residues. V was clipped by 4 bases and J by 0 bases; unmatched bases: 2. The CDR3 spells CASSGQGPNYGYTF. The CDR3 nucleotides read TGTGCCAGCAGTGGACAGGGCCCTAACTATGGCTACACCTTC.

The CDR3 protein is CASSPLGLGGNQPQHF. CDR3 DNA sequence: TGTGCCAGCTCACCCTTAGGGCTTGGAGGCAATCAGCCCCAGCATTTT. The rearrangement uses TRBV18 and TRBJ1-5; D is unclear. CDR1 and CDR2 (germline): KGHSH, LQKENI. CDR3 length: 16 amino acids. V lost 3 bases, J lost 2 bases, and 14 bases lay in between.

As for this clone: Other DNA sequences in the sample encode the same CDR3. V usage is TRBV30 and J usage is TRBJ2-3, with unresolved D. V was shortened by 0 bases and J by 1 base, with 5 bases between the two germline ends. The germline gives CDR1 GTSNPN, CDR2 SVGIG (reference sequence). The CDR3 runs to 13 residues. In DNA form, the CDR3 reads TGTGCCTGGAGTGTGCAAGGCACAGATACGCAGTATTTT. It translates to CAWSVQGTDTQYF.

CDR3 sequence reads: CASSKGQGITEAFF. The CDR3 DNA reads as TGCGCCAGCAGTAAAGGACAGGGAATCACTGAAGCTTTCTTT. The V and J genes are TRBV10-1 and TRBJ1-1; 8 bases match TRBD1. The CDR3 runs 14 residues. From germline, CDR1 is WNHNN and CDR2 SYGVQD (reference sequence). V trimming: 5 bases; J trimming: 4 bases; junction bases outside the gene matches: 6.

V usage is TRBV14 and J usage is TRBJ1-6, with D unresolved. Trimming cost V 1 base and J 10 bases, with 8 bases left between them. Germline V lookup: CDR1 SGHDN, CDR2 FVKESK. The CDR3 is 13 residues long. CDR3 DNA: TGTGCCAGCAGCCAAGCTAGGGCCTCACCCCTCCACTTT. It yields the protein CASSQARASPLHF.

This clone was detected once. In nucleotides, the CDR3 is TGCAGTGCTCCGCGGGCAGATACGCAGTATTTT. This sequence encodes CSAPRADTQYF. The chain uses TRBV20-1 and TRBJ2-3; TRBD2 might be the D (5 bases). Trimming took 5 bases from V and 4 from J, leaving 7 bases between them. Germline V gene sequence: CDR1 DFQATT, CDR2 SNEGSKA (reference sequence). The CDR3 covers 11 residues.

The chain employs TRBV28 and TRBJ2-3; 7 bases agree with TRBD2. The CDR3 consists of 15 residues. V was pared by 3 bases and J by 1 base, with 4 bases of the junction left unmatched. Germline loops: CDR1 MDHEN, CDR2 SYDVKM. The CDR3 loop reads CASSLWGGGTDTQYF. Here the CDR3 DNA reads TGTGCCAGCAGTTTGTGGGGAGGGGGCACAGATACGCAGTATTTT. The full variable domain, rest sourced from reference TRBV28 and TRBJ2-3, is DVKVTQSSRYLVKRTGEKVFLECVQDMDHENMFWYRQDPGLGLRLIYFSYDVKMKEKGDIPEGYSVSREKKERFSLILESASTNQTSMYLCASSLWGGGTDTQYFGPGTRLTVL.

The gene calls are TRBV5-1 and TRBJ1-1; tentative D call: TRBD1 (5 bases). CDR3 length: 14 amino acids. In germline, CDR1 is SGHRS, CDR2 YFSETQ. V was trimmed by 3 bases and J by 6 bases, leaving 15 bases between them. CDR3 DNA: TGCGCCAGCAGCTCAGCCGAGGGGTATCCTGAAGCTTTCTTT. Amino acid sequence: CASSSAEGYPEAFF.

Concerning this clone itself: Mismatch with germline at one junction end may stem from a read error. The CDR3 nucleotides read TGTGCCAGTAGTATATCCGGGACTACTGCATTCGACTTC. Translation: CASSISGTTAFDF. The chain combines TRBV19 with TRBJ2-5, with TRBD2 matching over 7 bases. This CDR3 region has 13 residues. Germline V CDR1 and CDR2: LNHDA, SQIVND (reference sequence). The full variable domain, rest sourced from reference TRBV19 and TRBJ2-5, is DGGITQSPKYLFRKEGQNVTLSCEQNLNHDAMYWYRQDPGQGLRLIYYSQIVNDFQKGDIAEGYSVSREKKESFPLTVTSAQKNPTAFYLCASSISGTTAFDFGPGTRLLVL.